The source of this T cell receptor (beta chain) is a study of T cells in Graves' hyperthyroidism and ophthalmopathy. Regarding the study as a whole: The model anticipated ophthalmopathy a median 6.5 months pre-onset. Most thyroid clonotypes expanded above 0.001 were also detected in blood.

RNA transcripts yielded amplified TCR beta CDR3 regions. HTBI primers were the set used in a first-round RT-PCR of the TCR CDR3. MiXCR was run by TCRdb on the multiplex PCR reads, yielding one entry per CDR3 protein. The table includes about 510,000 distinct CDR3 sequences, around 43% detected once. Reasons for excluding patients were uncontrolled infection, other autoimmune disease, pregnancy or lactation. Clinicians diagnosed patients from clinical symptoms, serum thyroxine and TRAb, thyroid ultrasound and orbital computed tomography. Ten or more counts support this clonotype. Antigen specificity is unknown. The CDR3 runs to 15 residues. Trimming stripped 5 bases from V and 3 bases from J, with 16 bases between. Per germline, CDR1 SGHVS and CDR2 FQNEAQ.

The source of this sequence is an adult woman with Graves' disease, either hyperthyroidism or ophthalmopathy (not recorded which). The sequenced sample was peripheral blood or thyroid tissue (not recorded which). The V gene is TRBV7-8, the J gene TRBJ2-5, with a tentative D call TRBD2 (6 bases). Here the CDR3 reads CASSPPGTEEETQYF. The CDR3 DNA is TGTGCCAGCAGCCCACCCGGGACTGAAGAAGAGACCCAGTACTTC. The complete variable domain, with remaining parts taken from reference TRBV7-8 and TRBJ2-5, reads GAGVSQSPRYKVAKRGQDVALRCDPISGHVSLFWYQQALGQGPEFLTYFQNEAQLDKSGLPSDRFFAERPEGSVSTLKIQRTQQEDSAVYLCASSPPGTEEETQYFGPGTRLLVL.